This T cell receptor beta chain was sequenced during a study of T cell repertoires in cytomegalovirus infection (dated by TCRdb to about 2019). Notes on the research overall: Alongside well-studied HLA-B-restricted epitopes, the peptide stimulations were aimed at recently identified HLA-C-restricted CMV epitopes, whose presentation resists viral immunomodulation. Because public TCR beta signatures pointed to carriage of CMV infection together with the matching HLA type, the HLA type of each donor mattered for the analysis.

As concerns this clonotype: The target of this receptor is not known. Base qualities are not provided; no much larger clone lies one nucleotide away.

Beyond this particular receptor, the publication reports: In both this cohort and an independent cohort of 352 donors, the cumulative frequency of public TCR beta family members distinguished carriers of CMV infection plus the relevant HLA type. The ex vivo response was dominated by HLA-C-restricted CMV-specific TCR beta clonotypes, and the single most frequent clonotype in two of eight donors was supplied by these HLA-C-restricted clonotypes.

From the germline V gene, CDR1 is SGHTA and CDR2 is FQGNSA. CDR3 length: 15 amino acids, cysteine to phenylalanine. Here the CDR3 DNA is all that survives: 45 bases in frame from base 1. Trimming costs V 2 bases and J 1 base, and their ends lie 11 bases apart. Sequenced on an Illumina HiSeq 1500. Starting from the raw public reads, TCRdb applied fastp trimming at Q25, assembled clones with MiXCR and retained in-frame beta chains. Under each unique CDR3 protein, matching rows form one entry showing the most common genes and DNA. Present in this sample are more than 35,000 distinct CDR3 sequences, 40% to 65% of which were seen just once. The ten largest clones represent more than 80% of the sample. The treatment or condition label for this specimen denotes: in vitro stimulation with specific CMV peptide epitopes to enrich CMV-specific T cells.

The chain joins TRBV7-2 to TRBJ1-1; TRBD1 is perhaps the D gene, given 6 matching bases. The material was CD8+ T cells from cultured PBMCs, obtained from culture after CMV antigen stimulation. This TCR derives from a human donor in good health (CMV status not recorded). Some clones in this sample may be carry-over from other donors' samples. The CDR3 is CASSLRDISNTEAFF. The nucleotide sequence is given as TGTGCCAGCAGCTTAAGGGACATCTCGAACACTGAAGCTTTCTTT.